Listed below are T cell receptor beta chains from one sample, sequenced in a study of shared clonotypes between healthy human individuals. Method: immunoSEQ multiplex PCR; TCRdb's copy keeps in-frame clones and lacks some. The table includes some 580,000 clones, 95% to 98% detected once. Sequenced: naive CD8+ T cells sorted from blood. Receptors originate from a man aged 25 to 45 in good health. The CDR3 runs from the conserved cysteine through the conserved F or W. Size is omitted from some rows. Given values are once, few, many or a class for expanded clones.

j_call v_call clone_size cdr3_aa
TRBJ1-1 TRBV29-1 - CSVADRGRGWNTEAFF
TRBJ2-1 TRBV18 - CASSPGWDSPYNEQFF
TRBJ2-1 TRBV4-3 - CASSHGTSGLNEQFF
TRBJ2-3 TRBV5-5 - CASSFGTAAPDTQYF
TRBJ2-3 TRBV5-1 - CASSLEGASTDTQYF
TRBJ1-1 TRBV28 - CASSPRTGELPNTEAFF
TRBJ1-2 TRBV29-1 - CSVEEGRVGPYTF
TRBJ2-3 TRBV14 - CASSHGTSGTDTQYF
TRBJ2-5 TRBV29-1 once CSVVVGDETQYF
TRBJ1-1 TRBV7-9 - CASGRGTGDGTEAFF
TRBJ1-2 TRBV28 once CASLMYQDPPGYTF